Following are 32 T cell receptor beta chains from one sample sequenced in a study of blood T cell repertoires in COVID-19. TCRdb keeps only in-frame clones here, not all; method: immunoSEQ multiplex PCR. The data show 110,000 to 150,000 clones, with over 70% seen just once and more than 1.5% held by the top ten. The sample was peripheral blood. The source is a woman in her sixties with acute or convalescent COVID-19.

CDR3 DNA: TGTGCCAGCATATCAGGGGGCGTTGTTACCGGGGAGCTGTTTTTT. It yields the protein CASISGGVVTGELFF. The J gene is TRBJ2-2, the V gene TRBV28, with 8 bases fitting TRBD1. The germline gives CDR1 MDHEN, CDR2 SYDVKM. After removal of 7 bases from V and 5 bases from J, the junction contained 9 bases not matched to a gene. The CDR3 covers 15 residues.

This clone appeared many times. This rearrangement joins TRBV5-4 to TRBJ2-6, with D uncertain. CDR1 and CDR2 (germline): SGHNT, YYREEE (reference sequence). Deletions cut 1 base from V and 4 bases from J, with 12 bases between. This CDR3 is 16 amino acids long. The CDR3 loop reads CASSLMAARGANVLTF. As DNA, the CDR3 is TGTGCCAGCAGCTTGATGGCGGCGAGGGGGGCCAACGTCCTGACTTTC.

This chain connects TRBV19 to TRBJ2-2; no definite D call. This CDR3 has 14 residues. V was cut by 3 bases and J by 7 bases, with 12 bases left in between. Germline CDR1 is LNHDA and CDR2 is SQIVND (reference sequence). Here the CDR3 reads CASSIRLVGGELFF. The CDR3 bases are TGTGCCAGTAGTATTCGGCTAGTGGGCGGGGAGCTGTTTTTT.

The chain couples TRBV6-4 to TRBJ2-7; D possibly corresponds to TRBD1 (6 bases). The CDR3 is 15 amino acids. V was trimmed by 7 bases and J by 0 bases, leaving 16 bases between them. Looked up from germline, CDR1 is MRHNA and CDR2 is SNTAGT. This CDR3 is CASKPYRANSYEQYF. In DNA, the CDR3 is TGTGCCAGCAAGCCCTACAGGGCCAACTCCTACGAGCAGTACTTC.

This chain uses TRBV7-9 with TRBJ2-2, with D uncertain. The CDR3 covers 14 residues. V was pared by 2 bases and J by 5 bases, with 9 bases between. Looked up from germline, CDR1 is SEHNR and CDR2 is FQNEAQ (reference sequence). CDR3 residues: CASSLMRHTGELFF. The CDR3 DNA sequence: TGTGCCAGCAGCTTAATGCGGCATACCGGGGAGCTGTTTTTT.

J is TRBJ1-4 and V is TRBV27; possibly TRBD1 for D (6 bases). This CDR3 is 13 amino acids long. The germline CDR1 and CDR2 sequences are MNHEY and SMNVEV (reference sequence). V was trimmed by 6 bases and J by 12 bases, leaving 17 bases between them. This CDR3 reads CASSGRKGDELFF. CDR3 nucleotides: TGTGCCAGCAGCGGAAGAAAGGGGGACGAACTGTTTTTT.

This clone was observed a single time. The chain joins TRBV19 to TRBJ2-3, with 7 bases lining up with TRBD2. Trimming took 7 bases from V and 0 from J; bases not matched to a gene: 1. CDR3 size: 13 residues. The V gene's germline CDR1 is LNHDA and CDR2 SQIVND (reference sequence). The CDR3 loop is CASTAGSTDTQYF. CDR3 DNA: TGTGCCAGTACAGCGGGGAGCACAGATACGCAGTATTTT.

This clone appeared a few times. The chain carries TRBV12-1 and TRBJ2-1; TRBD1 was called by the table and not checked on the DNA. TRBV12-1 is termed a pseudogene. This CDR3 contains 16 residues. CDR3 protein: CASSATGDLHPHEQFF. As DNA, the CDR3 is TGTGCCAGCAGCGCCACAGGGGACCTCCACCCCCATGAGCAGTTCTTC.

This clone has a handful of counts. The chain carries TRBV19 and TRBJ1-1, with no clear D. CDR1 and CDR2 from the germline V gene are LNHDA and SQIVND (reference sequence). The CDR3 loop spans 14 amino acids. The V gene lost 4 bases and the J gene lost 6 bases, with 15 bases spanning the gap. The CDR3 coding sequence is TGTGCCAGTAGTAAGTCGGGAAGGGCCGCTGAAGCTTTCTTT. Amino acid sequence: CASSKSGRAAEAFF.

This clone appeared a few times. The chain recombines TRBV12-3 or TRBV12-4 with TRBJ2-7, with a tentative D call TRBD2 (5 bases). The CDR3 runs to 12 residues. The ends were cut back, 6 bases at V and 3 bases at J, with 9 bases in the middle. The CDR3 DNA is TGTGCCAGCAGCCCCGAGGGCTACGAGCAGTACTTC. This sequence encodes CASSPEGYEQYF.

V gene TRBV5-1 combines with J gene TRBJ2-1, with 8 bases matching TRBD2. Germline V gene data show CDR1 as SGHRS and CDR2 as YFSETQ. The V gene end was trimmed by 2 bases and the J gene end by 8 bases; junction bases not matched to a gene: 6. The CDR3 sequence is 14 residues long. CDR3 sequence reads: CASSLREGVDEQFF. Here the CDR3 DNA reads TGCGCCAGCAGCTTACGGGAGGGAGTAGATGAGCAGTTCTTC.

This sequence joins TRBV2 and TRBJ2-3; TRBD2 agrees at 12 bases. In germline, CDR1 is SNHLY, CDR2 FYNNEI. The CDR3 runs to 14 residues. The V and J ends lost 9 bases and 4 bases, in that order; junction bases with no gene match: 5. The CDR3 protein is CASRLAGVSDTQYF. In DNA form, the CDR3 reads TGTGCCAGTAGACTAGCGGGAGTTTCAGATACGCAGTATTTT.

The J gene is TRBJ1-2, the V gene TRBV5-6; D ambiguous. CDR1 and CDR2 (germline): SGHDT, YYEEEE. The CDR3 contains 11 residues. The germline V and J ends were trimmed by 7 bases and 7 bases, with 11 bases remaining between them. The CDR3 is CASSPGGGYTF. The CDR3 DNA is TGTGCCAGCTCCCCAGGAGGTGGCTACACCTTC.

This chain connects TRBV27 to TRBJ1-4; the match to TRBD1 covers 10 bases. Per germline, CDR1 MNHEY and CDR2 SMNVEV (reference sequence). The length of the CDR3 is 15 residues. The V and J ends lost 8 bases and 5 bases, in that order; junction bases with no gene match: 8. This CDR3 reads CASRGSGQGNEKLFF. DNA for the CDR3: TGTGCCAGCCGCGGCTCGGGACAGGGGAATGAAAAACTGTTTTTT.

In DNA, the CDR3 is TGCAGCGTTGAATGGTACAGGGCGTATGGCTACACCTTC. Amino acids: CSVEWYRAYGYTF. The chain employs TRBV29-1 and TRBJ1-2; D is possibly TRBD1 (6 bases). V lost 2 bases and J lost 5, with 12 bases in between. The CDR3 spans 13 residues. Germline V gene data show CDR1 as SQVTM and CDR2 as ANQGSEA.

This clone was seen a few times. This specimen includes other DNA sequences encoding the same CDR3. The J gene is TRBJ2-1, the V gene TRBV3-1 (or the pseudogene TRBV3-2); no firm D call. The V end lost 4 bases, the J end lost 4 bases, and 11 bases lay between the germline ends. There are 14 residues in the CDR3. Germline lookup yields CDR1 LGHDT and CDR2 YNNKEL (reference sequence). CDR3 coding DNA: TGTGCCAGCAGCCCCCGCGGCCCTTACAATGAGCAGTTCTTC. It codes for CASSPRGPYNEQFF.

The chain couples TRBV19 to TRBJ1-2, with 7 bases fitting TRBD1. CDR1 and CDR2 (germline): LNHDA, SQIVND (reference sequence). Trimming cost V 2 bases and J 4 bases; bases outside gene matches: 13. The length of the CDR3 is 17 residues. The CDR3 nucleotides are TGTGCCAGTAGTATATTAGCCGGCCAGGGGGGCTCCTATGGCTACACCTTC. Its protein is CASSILAGQGGSYGYTF.

The J gene is TRBJ2-3, the V gene TRBV12-5; possible D gene TRBD1, 6 bases. The CDR3 runs 15 residues. The germline V and J ends were trimmed by 0 bases and 7 bases, with 14 bases remaining between them. Germline V lookup: CDR1 LGHNT, CDR2 FRNRAP. CDR3 loop: CASGLVLAGANTQYF. CDR3 nucleotide sequence: TGTGCTAGTGGTTTGGTACTTGCAGGGGCAAATACGCAGTATTTT. Looking up the rest from reference TRBV12-5 and TRBJ2-3 gives the full variable domain: DARVTQTPRHKVTEMGQEVTMRCQPILGHNTVFWYRQTMMQGLELLAYFRNRAPLDDSGMPKDRFSAEMPDATLATLKIQPSEPRDSAVYFCASGLVLAGANTQYFGPGTRLTVL.

The chain has TRBV19 and TRBJ2-3; D is possibly TRBD1 (6 bases). This CDR3 contains 16 residues. The V and J ends lost 5 bases and 0 bases respectively, with 15 bases between them. CDR1 is LNHDA and CDR2 is SQIVND in the germline V gene (reference sequence). Here the CDR3 reads CASSSRTASSTDTQYF. In DNA, the CDR3 is TGTGCCAGTAGTTCACGGACAGCCTCTAGCACAGATACGCAGTATTTT.

CDR3 sequence reads: CASSYRLAAYNEQFF. CDR3 coding DNA: TGTGCCAGCAGTTATAGACTAGCTGCCTACAATGAGCAGTTCTTC. The chain uses TRBV6-2 or TRBV6-3 and TRBJ2-1; 7 bases line up with TRBD2. The CDR3 length is 15 residues. From germline, CDR1 is MNHEY and CDR2 SVGEGT. Trimming cost V 3 bases and J 2 bases; bases outside gene matches: 4.

The chain joins TRBV10-3 to TRBJ2-5; TRBD1 agrees at 12 bases. The CDR3 runs to 15 residues. Germline lookup yields CDR1 ENHRY and CDR2 SYGVKD. V dropped 4 bases and J dropped 5; count of bases not matched to a gene: 5. The CDR3 region has the DNA TGTGCCATCAGTGTCGGGACAGGGGGCGGGGAGACCCAGTACTTC. It yields the protein CAISVGTGGGETQYF.

In DNA, the CDR3 is TGTGCCAGCAGTGAAGCGCGTATAGGGGCAGAGACCCAGTACTTC. Translating gives CASSEARIGAETQYF. The chain combines TRBV6-1 with TRBJ2-5; weak D call: TRBD1 (5 bases). The CDR3 extends over 15 amino acids. V shed 0 bases and J shed 4 bases, with 12 bases lying between them. CDR1 is MNHNS, CDR2 SASEGT, per germline.

CDR3 DNA sequence: TGTGCCAGCAGCTTGAGTCCACTATCTAGTGGCGGGGAGCTGTTTTTT. This gives the protein CASSLSPLSSGGELFF. V usage is TRBV5-6 and J usage is TRBJ2-2; the D is unclear. The germline gives CDR1 SGHDT, CDR2 YYEEEE. The CDR3 covers 16 residues. Trimming left V 1 base short and J 7 bases short, with 17 bases between.

V and J are TRBV7-9 and TRBJ1-4; D unclear. The germline V and J ends were trimmed by 0 bases and 6 bases, with 5 bases remaining between them. Germline V lookup: CDR1 SEHNR, CDR2 FQNEAQ (reference sequence). The CDR3 runs to 13 residues. The CDR3 reads CASSLAPDEKLFF. The DNA for the CDR3 is TGTGCCAGCAGCTTAGCCCCCGATGAAAAACTGTTTTTT.

The chain recombines TRBV19 with TRBJ1-4; D is perhaps TRBD1 (6 bases). Germline CDR1 is LNHDA and CDR2 is SQIVND (reference sequence). The CDR3 runs 17 residues. V lost 3 bases and J lost 0, with 14 bases in between. The CDR3 sequence is CASSIGAGDATNEKLFF. The CDR3, as DNA: TGTGCCAGTAGTATCGGGGCAGGGGATGCAACTAATGAAAAACTGTTTTTT.

As concerns this clone: The same CDR3 can be traced to other DNA sequences in this sample. The J gene is TRBJ1-2, the V gene TRBV28; 8 bases align to TRBD1. With 4 bases clipped from V and 3 bases from J, the junction kept 1 base outside the gene matches. The CDR3 runs to 13 residues. In germline, CDR1 is MDHEN, CDR2 SYDVKM. The CDR3 here is CASSSTGDYGYTF. Here the CDR3 DNA reads TGTGCCAGCAGTTCGACAGGGGACTATGGCTACACCTTC.

The chain is built from TRBV19 and TRBJ1-5; D gene uncertain. V was cut by 3 bases and J by 3 bases, with 9 bases left in between. CDR3 size: 14 residues. Germline V gene sequence: CDR1 LNHDA, CDR2 SQIVND (reference sequence). CDR3 DNA sequence: TGTGCCAGTAGTATTCCCGAGTACAATCAGCCCCAGCATTTT. It specifies CASSIPEYNQPQHF.

The genes are TRBV20-1 and TRBJ2-7, with a possible D match to TRBD2 (5 bases). This CDR3 spans 11 amino acids. In germline, CDR1 is DFQATT, CDR2 SNEGSKA (reference sequence). V lost 6 bases, J lost 10 bases, and 16 bases lay in between. As DNA, the CDR3 is TGCAGTGCCAGACCCGGAGGAAGTCAGTACTTC. Its translation is CSARPGGSQYF.

The J gene is TRBJ2-7, the V gene TRBV5-5; 9 bases map to TRBD1. The CDR3 extends over 15 amino acids. Germline loops: CDR1 SGHKS, CDR2 YYEKEE (reference sequence). With 2 bases clipped from V and 3 bases from J, the junction kept 6 bases outside the gene matches. CDR3 protein: CASSLTGGSHYEQYF. CDR3 DNA: TGTGCCAGCAGCTTAACAGGGGGCTCCCACTACGAGCAGTACTTC.

This clone has only a few counts. The CDR3 spells CATRSESNQPQHF. The CDR3 nucleotides read TGTGCCACCAGAAGCGAGAGCAATCAGCCCCAGCATTTT. The rearrangement uses TRBV21-1 and TRBJ1-5. TRBV21-1 is termed a pseudogene. The CDR3 is 13 residues long.

The rearrangement uses TRBV5-4 and TRBJ2-3; 8 bases fit TRBD2. Germline-derived CDR1 and CDR2 are SGHNT and YYREEE (reference sequence). The V and J ends lost 4 bases and 4 bases, in that order; junction bases with no gene match: 2. The CDR3 is 13 residues long. The DNA for the CDR3 is TGTGCCAGCAGCGCCGGGAGGGCAGATACGCAGTATTTT. This encodes CASSAGRADTQYF.

This clone appeared once. The same CDR3 arises from other DNA sequences in this sample as well. The rearrangement uses TRBV7-9 and TRBJ1-3; D gene ambiguous. V lost 6 bases to trimming and J lost 1 base, with 4 bases between them. The V gene's germline CDR1 is SEHNR and CDR2 FQNEAQ (reference sequence). The length of the CDR3 is 12 residues. The CDR3 sequence: CASSLSGNTIYF. CDR3 nucleotides: TGTGCCAGCAGTCTATCTGGAAACACCATATATTTT.